This T cell receptor beta chain was sequenced during a study of regulatory and conventional T cells in RAG deficiency. This clone showed up just once. Its specificity is not known. The CDR3 extends over 15 amino acids. Per the germline V gene, CDR1 is MNHEY and CDR2 is SVGAGI. Trimming removed 2 bases at V and 0 bases at J, with 9 bases between. TCRdb keeps only in-frame clones here, not all; method: immunoSEQ multiplex PCR. This table holds approximately 28,000 clones, 90% to 95% found once. Genomic DNA came from blood conventional CD4+ T cells gated CD25-low CD127-high. Whole-study findings and limits: Omenn syndrome and CID/AS patients had approximately 100-fold fewer unique Treg TCR beta sequences, versus 9.5 to 10-fold elsewhere. RAG-deficient patients showed markedly lower Shannon entropy and higher Simpson indices than control T-cell subsets.

These data also formed part of another study, on regulatory T cells. That paper adds: The PCR used 52 TRBV and 13 TRBJ primers.

The sequenced sample was CD25- CD4+ T cells sorted from blood. The TCR originated in a human donor in good health. V is TRBV6-5 and J is TRBJ2-3; D remains unclear. Written as DNA, the CDR3 is TGTGCCAGCAGTTACGACTCTACTAGCACAGATACGCAGTATTTT. It codes for CASSYDSTSTDTQYF.